Below, 7 T cell receptor beta chains from the same sample are listed, as sequenced in a study of blood T cell repertoires in COVID-19. Generated by immunoSEQ multiplex PCR, the TCRdb table keeps only in-frame clones and is missing some. Of 270,000 or so clones detected, about nine tenths appear once; the ten largest clones hold 3%. The sequenced sample was peripheral blood. These TCRs come from a woman in her twenties or thirties with active or convalescent COVID-19.

V gene TRBV5-1 combines with J gene TRBJ1-4; TRBD1 matches 7 bases. The length of the CDR3 is 16 residues. Germline V gene lookup returns CDR1 SGHRS and CDR2 YFSETQ. J was trimmed by 4 bases and V by 0 bases; bases with no gene match: 6. The CDR3 loop reads CASSLAKGAFNEKLFF. In DNA, the CDR3 is TGCGCCAGCAGCTTGGCCAAGGGGGCTTTTAATGAAAAACTGTTTTTT. The full variable domain, rest sourced from reference TRBV5-1 and TRBJ1-4, is KAGVTQTPRYLIKTRGQQVTLSCSPISGHRSVSWYQQTPGQGLQFLFEYFSETQRNKGNFPGRFSGRQFSNSRSEMNVSTLELGDSALYLCASSLAKGAFNEKLFFGSGTQLSVL.

The chain has TRBV30 and TRBJ2-2; tentative D call: TRBD1 (6 bases). Deletions cut 4 bases from V and 3 bases from J, with 12 bases between. Per the germline V gene, CDR1 is GTSNPN and CDR2 is SVGIG (reference sequence). CDR3 size: 14 residues. The CDR3 is CAWKVQGHTGELFF. The CDR3 nucleotides are TGTGCCTGGAAGGTACAGGGCCACACCGGGGAGCTGTTTTTT.

This clone showed up just once. The genes are TRBV2 and TRBJ1-2; TRBD1 might be the D (6 bases). Germline CDR1 reads SNHLY; CDR2 reads FYNNEI. CDR3 size: 15 residues. V was shortened by 3 bases and J by 3 bases, with 14 bases between the two germline ends. The CDR3 here is CASSDNVRTDYGYTF. The CDR3, as DNA: TGTGCCAGCAGTGATAATGTCAGGACAGACTATGGCTACACCTTC.

The V and J genes are TRBV4-3 and TRBJ1-4, with D hard to call. This CDR3 spans 15 amino acids. V was shortened by 2 bases and J by 7 bases, with 14 bases between the two germline ends. Per the germline V gene, CDR1 is LGHNA and CDR2 is YSLEER. The CDR3 reads CASSQTLGSIEKLFF. The CDR3 nucleotides are TGCGCCAGCAGCCAAACCCTTGGTAGTATTGAAAAACTGTTTTTT.

The rearrangement uses TRBV9 and TRBJ2-3, with 13 bases that match TRBD2. Trimming cost V 3 bases and J 2 bases; bases outside gene matches: 6. Per germline, CDR1 SGDLS and CDR2 YYNGEE. The CDR3 consists of 17 residues. CDR3 region: CASSATGLAGNTDTQYF. The CDR3 nucleotides are TGTGCCAGCAGCGCAACGGGACTAGCGGGGAACACAGATACGCAGTATTTT. The whole variable domain, filled in from reference TRBV9 and TRBJ2-3, reads DSGVTQTPKHLITATGQRVTLRCSPRSGDLSVYWYQQSLDQGLQFLIQYYNGEERAKGNILERFSAQQFPDLHSELNLSSLELGDSALYFCASSATGLAGNTDTQYFGPGTRLTVL.

This chain links TRBV28 with TRBJ2-7; maybe TRBD2 (6 bases). Per germline, CDR1 MDHEN and CDR2 SYDVKM. The CDR3 extends over 14 amino acids. Trimming took off 7 bases at V and 2 bases at J, with 15 bases between the two ends. The DNA for the CDR3 is TGTGCCAGCAATTACGGGGGAGCAACCTACGAGCAGTACTTC. Translation gives CASNYGGATYEQYF. The variable domain in full, completed from reference TRBV28 and TRBJ2-7, reads DVKVTQSSRYLVKRTGEKVFLECVQDMDHENMFWYRQDPGLGLRLIYFSYDVKMKEKGDIPEGYSVSREKKERFSLILESASTNQTSMYLCASNYGGATYEQYFGPGTRLTVT.

The V gene is TRBV27, the J gene TRBJ1-5; 7 nucleotides line up with TRBD1. This CDR3 is built from 15 residues. The V gene end was trimmed by 9 bases and the J gene end by 4 bases; junction bases not matched to a gene: 12. Germline CDR1 and CDR2: MNHEY and SMNVEV (reference sequence). Written as DNA, the CDR3 is TGTGCCAGTGCGGAAAGGGACAGACCTAATCAGCCCCAGCATTTT. It is translated as CASAERDRPNQPQHF.